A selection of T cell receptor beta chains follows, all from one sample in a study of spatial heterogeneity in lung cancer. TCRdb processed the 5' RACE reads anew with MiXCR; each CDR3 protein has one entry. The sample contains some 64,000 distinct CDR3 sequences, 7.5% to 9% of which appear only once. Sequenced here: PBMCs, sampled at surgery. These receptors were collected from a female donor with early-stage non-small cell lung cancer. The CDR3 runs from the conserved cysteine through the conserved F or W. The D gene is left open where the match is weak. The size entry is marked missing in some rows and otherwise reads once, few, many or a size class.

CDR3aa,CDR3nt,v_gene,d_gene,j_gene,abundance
CASSLTSSSGNTIYF,TGCGCCAGCAGCCTAACAAGCTCCTCTGGAAACACCATATATTTT,TRBV5-1,.,TRBJ1-3,.
CASSQSGMNTEAFF,TGTGCCAGCAGTCAGTCTGGGATGAACACTGAAGCTTTCTTT,TRBV9,.,TRBJ1-1,.
CATSRDRKYEQYF,TGTGCCACCAGCCGGGACAGAAAATACGAGCAGTACTTC,TRBV15,TRBD1,TRBJ2-7,many
CASIEDRGHGYTF,TGTGCCAGCATCGAAGACAGGGGGCATGGCTACACCTTC,TRBV12-3/TRBV12-4,TRBD1,TRBJ1-2,.
CASSPKTLAGGYNEQFF,TGTGCCAGCAGCCCCAAAACCCTAGCGGGAGGGTACAATGAGCAGTTCTTC,TRBV6-1,TRBD2,TRBJ2-1,few
CASSKRGTNEKLFF,TGTGCCAGCAGCAAGCGGGGGACTAATGAAAAACTGTTTTTT,TRBV13,.,TRBJ1-4,.
CASTLRGRSKTDTQYF,TGTGCCAGCACCCTCCGGGGCAGGTCCAAAACAGATACGCAGTATTTT,TRBV12-3/TRBV12-4,.,TRBJ2-3,many
CAISASVLTEAFF,TGTGCCATCAGTGCATCAGTTTTGACTGAAGCTTTCTTT,TRBV10-3,.,TRBJ1-1,many
CASSHELGPQHF,TGTGCCAGTAGCCACGAGTTGGGGCCCCAGCATTTT,TRBV19,.,TRBJ1-5,.
CASSQLDRGLGEKLFF,TGCGCCAGCAGCCAACTCGACAGGGGGCTAGGGGAAAAACTGTTTTTT,TRBV4-1,TRBD1,TRBJ1-4,few
CASSLDVTGEQYF,TGCGCCAGCAGCTTGGATGTTACGGGGGAGCAGTACTTC,TRBV5-1,.,TRBJ2-7,.
CASSSAGIEAFF,TGTGCCAGCAGCTCGGCGGGAATTGAAGCTTTCTTT,TRBV11-2,.,TRBJ1-1,few
CARKGWQYNQPQHF,TGCGCCAGAAAGGGATGGCAGTACAATCAGCCCCAGCATTTT,TRBV10-1,.,TRBJ1-5,few
CASSGNVGGDEQYF,TGTGCCAGCAGTGGAAATGTGGGAGGGGACGAGCAGTACTTC,TRBV6-1,TRBD2,TRBJ2-7,many
CASSPRRSGGGGELFF,TGTGCCAGCTCACCACGTCGAAGCGGGGGCGGCGGGGAGCTGTTTTTT,TRBV18,TRBD2,TRBJ2-2,few
CASSPTGVNQPQHF,TGTGCCAGCAGCCCCACAGGGGTAAATCAGCCCCAGCATTTT,TRBV12-3/TRBV12-4,TRBD1,TRBJ1-5,many
CASSLTGFGSYEQYF,TGCGCCAGCAGCCTGACAGGGTTCGGATCCTACGAGCAGTACTTC,TRBV5-1,TRBD1,TRBJ2-7,few
CSVDKTGDNYGYTF,TGCAGCGTTGATAAGACAGGGGACAACTATGGCTACACCTTC,TRBV29-1,TRBD1,TRBJ1-2,.
CASSRAGTSNEQFF,TGTGCCAGCAGTCGGGCCGGGACTTCGAATGAGCAGTTCTTC,TRBV12-3/TRBV12-4,.,TRBJ2-1,few
CASSTGQGPPFF,TGTGCCAGCAGTACGGGACAGGGGCCCCCTTTCTTT,TRBV27,TRBD1,TRBJ1-1,few